Listed below are T cell receptor beta chains from one sample, sequenced in a study of blood T cell repertoires in COVID-19. Sequenced by immunoSEQ multiplex PCR; TCRdb stores in-frame clones only, minus some. The data show about 160,000 clones, approximately 80% seen once. The source material was peripheral blood. These receptors all come from a human donor in a cohort sampled during active COVID-19. Each CDR3 is given with its conserved first and last residue. D genes are given only for firm matches. Part of the rows lack a size; the others show once, few, many or a class for expanded clones.

>TRBV6-5|TRBJ2-3|-|TRBD2
CASSYSLAGATDTQYF
TGTGCCAGCAGTTACAGCCTCGCGGGAGCCACAGATACGCAGTATTTT
>TRBV7-6|TRBJ2-3|many|TRBD2
CASSRGGDSPDTQYF
TGTGCCAGCAGTCGGGGGGGAGATTCCCCAGATACGCAGTATTTT
>TRBV28|TRBJ2-5|-|TRBD2
CASSSGGGGAQETQYF
TGTGCCAGCAGTTCCGGAGGCGGGGGGGCGCAAGAGACCCAGTACTTC
>TRBV7-9|TRBJ2-1|-|TRBD2
CASRRTSGSRYNEQFF
TGTGCCAGCAGACGGACTAGCGGGAGTCGCTACAATGAGCAGTTCTTC
>TRBV14|TRBJ1-3|few|-
CASSHGQGGNTIYF
TGTGCCAGCAGCCACGGTCAGGGGGGAAACACCATATATTTT
>TRBV4-1|TRBJ2-7|-|TRBD2
CASSQDLAGGVNEQYF
TGCGCCAGCAGCCAAGATCTAGCGGGGGGGGTCAACGAGCAGTACTTC
>TRBV7-6|TRBJ1-5|-|TRBD1
CASSPLVRGQSSNQPQHF
TGTGCCAGCAGCCCTCTGGTCAGGGGGCAATCTAGCAATCAGCCCCAGCATTTT
>TRBV6-6|TRBJ2-3|-|-
CASSFTQASDTQYF
TGTGCCAGCAGTTTCACCCAGGCGTCAGATACGCAGTATTTT
>TRBV20-1|TRBJ2-5|-|-
CSAARETQYF
TGCAGTGCAGCCCGAGAGACCCAGTACTTC
>TRBV29-1|TRBJ2-7|few|TRBD1
CSVTPGQGSEQYF
TGCAGCGTTACACCGGGACAGGGGTCCGAGCAGTACTTC
>TRBV7-6|TRBJ1-1|-|-
CASRGTRDTEAFF
TGTGCCAGCAGGGGTACGCGGGACACTGAAGCTTTCTTT
>TRBV20-1|TRBJ2-5|-|TRBD2
CSASRLAGGIQETQYF
TGCAGTGCTAGTCGGCTAGCGGGAGGGATCCAAGAGACCCAGTACTTC
>TRBV27|TRBJ1-2|-|TRBD1
CASSLSTGFSGYTF
TGTGCCAGCAGTTTATCGACAGGGTTTAGTGGCTACACCTTC
>TRBV30|TRBJ1-3|-|-
CAWSVGGGNTIYF
TGTGCCTGGAGTGTAGGGGGTGGAAACACCATATATTTT
>TRBV15|TRBJ2-7|-|-
CATSRDPSSEQYF
TGTGCCACCAGCAGAGATCCCTCTTCCGAGCAGTACTTC
>TRBV21-1|TRBJ1-5|-|-
CASSPTGAHQPQHF
TGTGCCAGCAGCCCGACAGGGGCCCATCAGCCCCAGCATTTT
>TRBV27|TRBJ1-1|-|-
CASSLSRSTEAFF
TGTGCCAGCAGTTTATCGAGAAGCACTGAAGCTTTCTTT
>TRBV13|TRBJ2-6|-|-
CASSSGSGANVLTF
TGTGCCAGCAGCTCCGGCTCTGGGGCCAACGTCCTGACTTTC
>TRBV18|TRBJ1-1|-|-
CASSHGRYTEAFF
TGTGCCAGCTCCCACGGTCGATACACTGAAGCTTTCTTT
>TRBV10-2|TRBJ1-2|-|-
CASSESETGLDYGYTF
TGCGCCAGCAGTGAGTCGGAAACAGGGTTAGACTATGGCTACACCTTC
>TRBV7-8|TRBJ1-4|-|-
CASSSRRSPTNEKLFF
TGTGCCAGCAGCTCCCGCCGGTCACCAACTAATGAAAAACTGTTTTTT
>TRBV18|TRBJ1-5|-|TRBD1
CASSLGTVNQPQHF
TGTGCCAGCTCACTCGGGACAGTCAATCAGCCCCAGCATTTT
>TRBV19|TRBJ2-7|-|-
CASSTDYEQYF
TGTGCCAGTTCGACAGACTACGAGCAGTACTTC
>TRBV6-2/TRBV6-3|TRBJ2-5|-|TRBD1
CASSLGQGIGTQYF
TGTGCCAGCAGTTTGGGACAGGGGATCGGGACCCAGTACTTC
>TRBV10-2|TRBJ2-1|once|TRBD2
CASRLSGTIAYNEQFF
TGCGCCAGCCGCCTTTCCGGGACTATCGCCTACAATGAGCAGTTCTTC
>TRBV19|TRBJ2-5|-|TRBD2
CASSSGTSGLETQYF
TGTGCCAGTAGCTCCGGGACTAGCGGACTAGAGACCCAGTACTTC
>TRBV6-5|TRBJ2-2|few|TRBD1
CASQRQGDTGELFF
TGTGCCAGCCAGAGACAGGGCGACACCGGGGAGCTGTTTTTT
>TRBV24-1|TRBJ2-1|-|TRBD1
CATSDRTGGSFNEQFF
TGTGCCACCAGTGACAGGACAGGGGGATCCTTCAATGAGCAGTTCTTC
>TRBV4-3|TRBJ2-1|-|TRBD2
CASSQLAGGWNEQFF
TGCGCCAGCAGCCAACTAGCGGGGGGTTGGAATGAGCAGTTCTTC
>TRBV5-1|TRBJ1-1|-|-
CASSLGQLGTEAFF
TGCGCCAGCAGCTTGGGACAGCTGGGGACTGAAGCTTTCTTT
>TRBV9|TRBJ2-5|once|TRBD1
CASSVGRQGVTETQYF
TGTGCCAGCAGCGTAGGGCGTCAGGGGGTGACAGAGACCCAGTACTTC
>TRBV27|TRBJ2-1|-|TRBD1
CASSRGQVYNEQFF
TGTGCCAGCAGCCGGGGACAGGTATACAATGAGCAGTTCTTC
>TRBV7-2|TRBJ1-2|-|TRBD1
CASSPDGTGSGYTF
TGTGCCAGCAGCCCGGACGGGACAGGGAGTGGCTACACCTTC
>TRBV5-6|TRBJ2-1|-|-
CASSLVGASRGNEQFF
TGTGCCAGCAGCTTGGTAGGGGCATCTCGAGGCAATGAGCAGTTCTTC
>TRBV9|TRBJ2-3|-|-
CASSGTTGGWGTDTQYF
TGTGCCAGCAGCGGCACGACAGGAGGTTGGGGCACAGATACGCAGTATTTT
>TRBV7-9|TRBJ1-6|few|TRBD1
CASSFAGGQAPLHF
TGTGCCAGCAGCTTTGCAGGGGGCCAGGCCCCCCTCCACTTT
>TRBV30|TRBJ1-2|-|-
CAWNRAQGRVDGYTF
TGTGCCTGGAACCGGGCGCAAGGCAGGGTGGATGGCTACACCTTC
>TRBV3-1/TRBV3-2|TRBJ2-2|-|TRBD2
CASSQTRTSLGGELFF
TGTGCCAGCAGCCAAACACGGACTAGCTTAGGCGGGGAGCTGTTTTTT
>TRBV6-2/TRBV6-3|TRBJ2-7|-|TRBD2
CASSFDQTSGRVDEQYF
TGTGCCAGCAGCTTCGACCAGACTAGCGGGAGGGTCGACGAGCAGTACTTC
>TRBV28|TRBJ2-7|-|-
CASSLGLGVYEQYF
TGTGCCAGCAGTTTGGGTTTAGGAGTCTACGAGCAGTACTTC
>TRBV2|TRBJ2-5|few|TRBD1
CASWGTGGRQETQYF
TGTGCCAGCTGGGGGACAGGGGGACGGCAAGAGACCCAGTACTTC